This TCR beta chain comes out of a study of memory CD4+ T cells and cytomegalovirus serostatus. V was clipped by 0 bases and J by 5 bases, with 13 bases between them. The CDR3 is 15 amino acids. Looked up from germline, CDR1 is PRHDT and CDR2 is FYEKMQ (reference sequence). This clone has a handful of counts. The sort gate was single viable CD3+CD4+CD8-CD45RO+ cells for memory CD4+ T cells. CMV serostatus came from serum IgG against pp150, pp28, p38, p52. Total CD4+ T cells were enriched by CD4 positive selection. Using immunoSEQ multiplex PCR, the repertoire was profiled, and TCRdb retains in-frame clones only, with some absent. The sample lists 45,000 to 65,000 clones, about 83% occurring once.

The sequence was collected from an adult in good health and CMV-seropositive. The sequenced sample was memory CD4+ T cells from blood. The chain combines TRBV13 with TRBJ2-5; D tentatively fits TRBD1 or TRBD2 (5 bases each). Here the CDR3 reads CASSLGARGAETQYF. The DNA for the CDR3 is TGTGCCAGCAGCTTAGGCGCGAGGGGCGCGGAGACCCAGTACTTC.